This T cell receptor beta chain was recorded in a study of beta chain features in type 1 diabetes. Sequenced material consisted of expressed TCRB transcripts (all of the isolated RNA was reverse transcribed). This table comes from immunoSEQ multiplex PCR, and its TCRdb copy is limited to in-frame clones, with some not included. Among a few hundred thousand clones listed, approximately 11% were seen once. V gave up 1 base and J gave up 6 bases, with 10 bases separating them. This CDR3 spans 14 amino acids. Germline values: CDR1 LNHDA, CDR2 SQIVND (reference sequence). This clone was seen only a few times. What it binds is unknown. Study-level points and caveats: Shorter TCRB CDR3s, moderately but significantly so, were found in Type 1 diabetes patients in all four CD4+ subsets.

The TCR originated in a man aged 25-40 years with type 1 diabetes. The gene calls are TRBV19 and TRBJ2-1, with a possible D match to TRBD2 (7 bases). Source material: naive CD4+ T cells from blood. CDR3 DNA: TGTGCCAGTAGTATAGCGGGGGGCAGCAATGAGCAGTTCTTC. Translated: CASSIAGGSNEQFF.